The clone carrying this T cell receptor beta chain was recorded a few times. Its antigen is still unknown. The data are from a study of vaccination and CD4 T cells after COVID-19. Cultured CD4+ T cells had their DNA profiled by the Oncomine TCR Beta short-read assay. TCRdb reanalysed the PCR reads using MiXCR and keeps one entry per CDR3 protein. The data hold tens of thousands of distinct CDR3 sequences, with roughly 50% observed a single time. Study-wide points: Early timepoints after natural infection were not analyzed in these convalescent patients.

CDR1 is LNHDA and CDR2 is SQIVND in the germline V gene (reference sequence). This CDR3 has 15 amino acids. The ends were cut back, 5 bases at V and 0 bases at J, with 11 bases in the middle. Indicated treatment: approximately nine-day PBMC culture with coronavirus spike peptide pools or control peptides (ViraFEST assay). The receptor comes from a human donor who received a COVID-19 vaccine. The chain couples TRBV19 to TRBJ1-3; TRBD1 might be the D (6 bases). The input for sequencing was CD4+ T cells from blood, cultured in vitro, taken before SARS-CoV-2 vaccination. In DNA, the CDR3 is TGTGCCAGTAGTCCACAGGGCGACTCTGGAAACACCATATATTTT. Protein: CASSPQGDSGNTIYF.